The clone carrying this TCR beta chain was recorded at least ten times. Its specificity is not known. This specimen belongs to a study of regulatory T cells in long-lasting Graves disease. Study-level background: Antithyroid drug intake by newly diagnosed Graves' patients had lasted under 3 months. Study-wide points: The small sample size may have reduced accuracy.

Arm-PCR of CDR3 regions and iRepertoire HTBI primers were the basis on which TCR beta libraries were built. TCRdb analysed the multiplex PCR reads with MiXCR anew, one entry per CDR3 protein. The sample has a few hundred thousand distinct CDR3 sequences, approximately 15% seen once; the top ten hold roughly a tenth. As to time point: newly diagnosed GD, antithyroid drugs for less than 3 months. The TCR library was made from RNA extracted from PBMCs. These data also featured in a second study, about T cells in Graves' hyperthyroidism and ophthalmopathy. Per that paper: A first-round RT-PCR of the TCR CDR3 used the HTBI primer set.

The TCR sequence derives from a man aged 30-40 years with Graves disease. The sample was peripheral blood mononuclear cells (PBMCs), taken at new diagnosis, from a patient treated with antithyroid drugs.

The CDR3 is CAIRDIHNEQFF. The CDR3 DNA follows: TGTGCCATTCGGGACATACACAATGAGCAGTTCTTC. The V and J genes are TRBV2 and TRBJ2-1; the D gene is possibly TRBD1 (6 bases). CDR1 and CDR2 from the germline V gene are SNHLY and FYNNEI. Trimming took 10 bases from V and 5 from J, leaving 12 bases between them. CDR3 size: 12 residues.